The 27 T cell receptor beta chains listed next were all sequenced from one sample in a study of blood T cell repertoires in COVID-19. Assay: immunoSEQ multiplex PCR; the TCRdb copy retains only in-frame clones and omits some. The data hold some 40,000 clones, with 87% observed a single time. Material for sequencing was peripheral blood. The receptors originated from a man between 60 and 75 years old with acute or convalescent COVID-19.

The DNA for the CDR3 is TGCAGCGTTGAAGATTATAGGCCTAGCGCCCCCATGTACAATGAGCAGTTCTTC. This encodes CSVEDYRPSAPMYNEQFF. This chain uses TRBV29-1 with TRBJ2-1; D perhaps matches TRBD2 (6 bases). The CDR3 runs to 18 residues. Germline assignment: CDR1 SQVTM and CDR2 ANQGSEA. V lost 0 bases and J lost 4, with 22 bases in between.

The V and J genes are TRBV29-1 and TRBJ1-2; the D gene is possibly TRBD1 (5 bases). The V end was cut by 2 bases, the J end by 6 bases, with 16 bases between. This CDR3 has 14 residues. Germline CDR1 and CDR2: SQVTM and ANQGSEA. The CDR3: CSVERDMGRNGYTF. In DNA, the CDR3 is TGCAGCGTTGAACGAGACATGGGGCGGAATGGCTACACCTTC.

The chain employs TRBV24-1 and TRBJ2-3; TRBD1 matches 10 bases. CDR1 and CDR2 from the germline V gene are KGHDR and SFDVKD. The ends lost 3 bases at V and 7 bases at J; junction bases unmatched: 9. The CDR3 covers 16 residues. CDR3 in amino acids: CATSDRTGGMGNTQYF. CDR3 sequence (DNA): TGTGCCACCAGTGATAGGACAGGGGGTATGGGGAATACGCAGTATTTT.

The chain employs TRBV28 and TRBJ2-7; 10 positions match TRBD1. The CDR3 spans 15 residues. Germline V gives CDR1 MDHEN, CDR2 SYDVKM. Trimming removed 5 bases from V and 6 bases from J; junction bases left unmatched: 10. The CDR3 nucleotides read TGTGCCAGCAGTCTGCCGGGACAGGGGTTACTCGAGCAGTACTTC. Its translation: CASSLPGQGLLEQYF.

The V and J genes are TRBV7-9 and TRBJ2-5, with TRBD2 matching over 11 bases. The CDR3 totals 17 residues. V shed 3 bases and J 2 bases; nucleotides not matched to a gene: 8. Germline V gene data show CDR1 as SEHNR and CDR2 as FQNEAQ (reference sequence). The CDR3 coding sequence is TGTGCCAGCAGCTTTAGGGGACTAGCGGTAAGACAAGAGACCCAGTACTTC. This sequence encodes CASSFRGLAVRQETQYF.

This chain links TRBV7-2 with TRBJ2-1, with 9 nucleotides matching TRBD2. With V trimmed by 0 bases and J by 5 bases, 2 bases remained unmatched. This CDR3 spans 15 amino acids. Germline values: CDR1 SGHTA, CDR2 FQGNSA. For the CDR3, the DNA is TGTGCCAGCAGCTTAGCGGGACTAGCCGACAATGAGCAGTTCTTC. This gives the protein CASSLAGLADNEQFF. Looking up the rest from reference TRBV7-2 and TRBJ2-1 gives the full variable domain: GAGVSQSPSNKVTEKGKDVELRCDPISGHTALYWYRQSLGQGLEFLIYFQGNSAPDKSGLPSDRFSAERTGGSVSTLTIQRTQQEDSAVYLCASSLAGLADNEQFFGPGTRLTVL.

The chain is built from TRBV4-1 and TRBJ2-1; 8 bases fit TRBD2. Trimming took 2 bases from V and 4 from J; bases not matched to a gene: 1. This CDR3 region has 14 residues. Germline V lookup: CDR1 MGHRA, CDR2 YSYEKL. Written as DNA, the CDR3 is TGCGCCAGCAGCCAACCGGGAGGGTACAATGAGCAGTTCTTC. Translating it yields CASSQPGGYNEQFF.

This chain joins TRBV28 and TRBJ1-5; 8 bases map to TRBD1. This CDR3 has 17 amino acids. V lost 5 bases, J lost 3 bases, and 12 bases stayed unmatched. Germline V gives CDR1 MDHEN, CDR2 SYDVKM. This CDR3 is CASSLPGQGAINQPQHF. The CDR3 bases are TGTGCCAGCAGTCTCCCCGGGCAGGGGGCTATCAATCAGCCCCAGCATTTT. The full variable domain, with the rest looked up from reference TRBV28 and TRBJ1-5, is DVKVTQSSRYLVKRTGEKVFLECVQDMDHENMFWYRQDPGLGLRLIYFSYDVKMKEKGDIPEGYSVSREKKERFSLILESASTNQTSMYLCASSLPGQGAINQPQHFGDGTRLSIL.

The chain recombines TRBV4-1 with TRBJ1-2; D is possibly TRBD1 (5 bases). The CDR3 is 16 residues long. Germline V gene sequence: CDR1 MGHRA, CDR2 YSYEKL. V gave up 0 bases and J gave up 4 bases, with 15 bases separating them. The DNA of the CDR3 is TGCGCCAGCAGCCAAGATTGGATAGTAACAGGCTATGGCTACACCTTC. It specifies CASSQDWIVTGYGYTF.

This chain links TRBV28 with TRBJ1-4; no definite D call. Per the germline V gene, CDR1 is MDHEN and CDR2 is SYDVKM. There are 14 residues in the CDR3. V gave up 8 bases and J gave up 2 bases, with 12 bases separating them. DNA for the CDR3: TGTGCCAGCGGCAGACGGGTTACTAATGAAAAACTGTTTTTT. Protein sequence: CASGRRVTNEKLFF. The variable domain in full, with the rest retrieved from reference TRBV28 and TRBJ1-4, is DVKVTQSSRYLVKRTGEKVFLECVQDMDHENMFWYRQDPGLGLRLIYFSYDVKMKEKGDIPEGYSVSREKKERFSLILESASTNQTSMYLCASGRRVTNEKLFFGSGTQLSVL.

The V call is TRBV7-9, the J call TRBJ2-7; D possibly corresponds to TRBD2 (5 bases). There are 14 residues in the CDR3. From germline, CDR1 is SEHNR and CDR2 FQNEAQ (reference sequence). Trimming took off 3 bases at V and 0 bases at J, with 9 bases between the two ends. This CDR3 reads CASSFGGSSYEQYF. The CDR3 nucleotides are TGTGCCAGCAGCTTTGGCGGGTCCTCCTACGAGCAGTACTTC.

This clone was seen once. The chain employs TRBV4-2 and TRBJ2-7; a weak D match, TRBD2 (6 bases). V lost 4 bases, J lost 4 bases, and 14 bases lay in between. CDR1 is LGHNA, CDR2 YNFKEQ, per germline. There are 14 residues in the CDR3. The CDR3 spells CASSLARDRYEQYF. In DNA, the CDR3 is TGTGCCAGCAGCCTGGCGCGGGATAGGTACGAGCAGTACTTC.

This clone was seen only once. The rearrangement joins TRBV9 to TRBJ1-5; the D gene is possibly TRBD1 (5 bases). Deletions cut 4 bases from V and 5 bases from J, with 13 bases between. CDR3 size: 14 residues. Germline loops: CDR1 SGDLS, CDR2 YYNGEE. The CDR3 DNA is TGTGCCAGCAGCCCTACGACAGATTATCAGCCCCAGCATTTT. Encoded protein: CASSPTTDYQPQHF.

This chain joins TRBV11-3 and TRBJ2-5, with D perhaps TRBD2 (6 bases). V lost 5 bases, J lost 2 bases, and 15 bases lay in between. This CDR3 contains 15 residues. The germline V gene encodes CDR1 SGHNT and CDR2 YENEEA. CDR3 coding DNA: TGTGCCAGCAGCGGCAGTGGGACTTTTCAAGAGACCCAGTACTTC. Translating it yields CASSGSGTFQETQYF.

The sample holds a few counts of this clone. The CDR3 reads CASTGRGMNTEAFF. The CDR3 bases are TGCGCCAGCACCGGAAGGGGGATGAACACTGAAGCTTTCTTT. J is TRBJ1-1 and V is TRBV5-1, with D perhaps TRBD1 (6 bases). This CDR3 comprises 14 residues. Germline CDR1 reads SGHRS; CDR2 reads YFSETQ. Deletions cut 6 bases from V and 0 bases from J, with 12 bases between.

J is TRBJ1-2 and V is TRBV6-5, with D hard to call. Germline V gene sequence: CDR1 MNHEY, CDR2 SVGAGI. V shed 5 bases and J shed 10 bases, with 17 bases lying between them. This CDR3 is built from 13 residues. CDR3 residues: CASSTRQRLSYTF. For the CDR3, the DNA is TGTGCCAGCAGTACCAGACAACGGCTTTCCTACACCTTC.

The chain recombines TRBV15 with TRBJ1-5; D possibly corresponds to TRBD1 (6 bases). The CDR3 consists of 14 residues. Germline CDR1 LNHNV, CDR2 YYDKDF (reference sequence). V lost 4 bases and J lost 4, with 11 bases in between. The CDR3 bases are TGTGCCACCAGCAAGAACAGGGCGAATCAGCCCCAGCATTTT. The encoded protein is CATSKNRANQPQHF. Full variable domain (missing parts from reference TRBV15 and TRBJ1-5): DAMVIQNPRYQVTQFGKPVTLSCSQTLNHNVMYWYQQKSSQAPKLLFHYYDKDFNNEADTPDNFQSRRPNTSFCFLDIRSPGLGDTAMYLCATSKNRANQPQHFGDGTRLSIL.

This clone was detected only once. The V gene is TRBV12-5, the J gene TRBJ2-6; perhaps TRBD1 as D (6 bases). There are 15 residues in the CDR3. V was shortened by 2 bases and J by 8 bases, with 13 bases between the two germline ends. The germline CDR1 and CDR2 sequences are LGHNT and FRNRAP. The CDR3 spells CASGLSQGTTNVLTF. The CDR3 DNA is TGTGCTAGTGGTTTGAGCCAGGGGACCACCAACGTCCTGACTTTC.

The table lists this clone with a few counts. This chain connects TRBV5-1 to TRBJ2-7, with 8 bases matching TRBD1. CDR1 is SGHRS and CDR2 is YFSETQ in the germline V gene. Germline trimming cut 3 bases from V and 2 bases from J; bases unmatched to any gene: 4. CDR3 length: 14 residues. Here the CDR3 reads CASSYPDRAYEQYF. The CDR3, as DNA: TGCGCCAGCAGCTACCCGGACAGGGCCTACGAGCAGTACTTC.

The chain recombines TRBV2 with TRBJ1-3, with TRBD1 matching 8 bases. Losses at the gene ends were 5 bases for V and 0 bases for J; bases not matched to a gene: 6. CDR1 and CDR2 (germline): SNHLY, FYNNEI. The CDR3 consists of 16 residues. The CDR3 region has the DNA TGTGCCAGCAGTTACTATCAGGGGGCCTCTGGAAACACCATATATTTT. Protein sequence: CASSYYQGASGNTIYF.

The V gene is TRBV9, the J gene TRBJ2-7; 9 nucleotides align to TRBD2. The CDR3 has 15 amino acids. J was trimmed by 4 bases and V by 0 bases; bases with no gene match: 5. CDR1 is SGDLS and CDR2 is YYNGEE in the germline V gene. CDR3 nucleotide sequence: TGTGCCAGCAGCGTAGCAACTAGCGGGCTGTACGAGCAGTACTTC. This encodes CASSVATSGLYEQYF.

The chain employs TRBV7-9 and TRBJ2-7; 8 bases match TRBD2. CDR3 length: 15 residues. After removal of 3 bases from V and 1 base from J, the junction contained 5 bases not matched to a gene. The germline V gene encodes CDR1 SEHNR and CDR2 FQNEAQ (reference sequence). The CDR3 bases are TGTGCCAGCAGCTTCGAACTAGCGGCATCCTACGAGCAGTACTTC. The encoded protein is CASSFELAASYEQYF. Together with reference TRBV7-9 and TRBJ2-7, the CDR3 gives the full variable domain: DTGVSQNPRHKITKRGQNVTFRCDPISEHNRLYWYRQTLGQGPEFLTYFQNEAQLEKSRLLSDRFSAERPKGSFSTLEIQRTEQGDSAMYLCASSFELAASYEQYFGPGTRLTVT.

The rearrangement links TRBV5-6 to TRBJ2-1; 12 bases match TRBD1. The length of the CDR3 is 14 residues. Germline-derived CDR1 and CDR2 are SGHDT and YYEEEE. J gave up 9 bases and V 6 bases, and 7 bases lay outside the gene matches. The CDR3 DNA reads TGTGCCAGCAACCGGGACAGGGGGCTAGGTGAGCAGTTCTTC. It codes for CASNRDRGLGEQFF.

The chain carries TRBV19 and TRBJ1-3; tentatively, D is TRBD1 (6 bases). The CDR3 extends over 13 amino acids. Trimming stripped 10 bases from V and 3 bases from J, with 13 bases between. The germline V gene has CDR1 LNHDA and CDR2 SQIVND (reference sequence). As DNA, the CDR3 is TGTGCCACCTCAGGGGCCATTGGAAACACCATATATTTT. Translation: CATSGAIGNTIYF.

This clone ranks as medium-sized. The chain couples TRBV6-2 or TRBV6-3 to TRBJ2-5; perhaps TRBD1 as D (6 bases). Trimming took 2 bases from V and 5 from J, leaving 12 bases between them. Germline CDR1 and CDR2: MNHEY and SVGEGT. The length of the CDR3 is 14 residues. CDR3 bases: TGTGCCAGCAGTTACGGTGGGGGCCACGAGACCCAGTACTTC. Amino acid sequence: CASSYGGGHETQYF.

The DNA for the CDR3 is TGCGCCAGCAGCTTGTTCCCAGGGCTCCAAGAGACCCAGTACTTC. It is translated as CASSLFPGLQETQYF. The chain combines TRBV5-1 with TRBJ2-5, with D possibly being TRBD1 (5 bases). The V gene's germline CDR1 is SGHRS and CDR2 YFSETQ. Between the trimmed V and J ends, which lost 1 base and 1 base, there was a span of 11 bases. The CDR3 extends over 15 amino acids.

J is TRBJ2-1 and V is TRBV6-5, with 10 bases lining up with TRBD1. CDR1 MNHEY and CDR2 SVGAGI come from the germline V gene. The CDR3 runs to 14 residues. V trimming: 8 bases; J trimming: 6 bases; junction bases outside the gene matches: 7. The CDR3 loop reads CASQRDRGGNEQFF. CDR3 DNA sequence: TGTGCCAGCCAACGGGACAGGGGTGGCAATGAGCAGTTCTTC.